This T cell receptor (beta chain) was profiled in a study of tumor-infiltrating lymphocytes in glioblastoma multiforme. TCR beta libraries were built from RNA through three nested multiplex PCR rounds using modified ARM-PCR. TCRdb re-derived calls from the multiplex PCR reads in MiXCR, one entry per CDR3 protein. Of 25,000 to 35,000 distinct CDR3 sequences in the sample, around 55% are singletons; the top ten hold 33%. The study, taken as a whole, reports: The TCR and somatic mutation analysis included just one glioblastoma patient.

To note about this clonotype: The antigen remains undetermined. An end of the junction does not agree with germline; a read error may underlie this.

Germline CDR1 reads MNHEY; CDR2 reads SVGAGI. The CDR3 totals 15 residues. The J gene is TRBJ2-3, the V gene TRBV6-5, with 8 bases aligning to TRBD1. The sample comprised brain tumor tissue. This clonotype originated in a male donor with glioblastoma. This CDR3 is CTSSPGTGGTDTQYF. Here the CDR3 DNA reads TGCACCAGCAGCCCCGGGACAGGTGGCACAGATACGCAGTATTTT.